This TCR beta chain was captured by sequencing in a study of spatial heterogeneity in lung cancer. Looking at the study overall: The authors sequenced available follow-up PBMC samples, taken a median of roughly 2 years after resection. The library had UMIs, and each TCR and UMI pair averaged more than ten raw reads.

Every TCR cDNA molecule bore a unique molecular identifier. One entry per CDR3 protein results from TCRdb running MiXCR on the 5' RACE reads. Of about 120,000 distinct CDR3 sequences in the sample, roughly an eighth are singletons; the top ten hold around a sixth. Findings and caveats of the study: Ubiquitous, expanded tumor-derived TCRs were more frequently observed in blood at resection than at follow-up.

As for time point: blood at routine non-recurrence follow-up after resection. Unsorted whole RNA from tumor, nontumor lung or frozen PBMC underwent sequencing. There are a few counts of this clonotype. Its target is not known. The V and J ends lost 6 bases and 9 bases, in that order; junction bases with no gene match: 4. Per the germline V gene, CDR1 is MNHEY and CDR2 is SMNVEV (reference sequence). The CDR3 loop spans 13 amino acids. The sample was PBMCs, taken at follow-up. The clonotype was recovered from a male donor with early-stage non-small cell lung cancer. This chain joins TRBV27 and TRBJ1-6; 8 nucleotides line up with TRBD1. CDR3 protein: CASRNRGGSPLHF. The CDR3 DNA follows: TGTGCCAGCAGAAACAGGGGGGGTTCACCCCTCCACTTT.